The rows below give T cell receptor beta chains drawn from one sample of a study of blood T cells in healthy people across ages. TCRdb used MiXCR to reprocess the 5' RACE reads, holding one entry per CDR3 protein. This sample carries 1.2 million to 1.5 million distinct CDR3 sequences, 42% of them seen once, and the ten largest clones take 7% to 9.5%. The material sequenced was blood. The source of these receptors is a woman in her late teens or twenties in good health. The CDR3 runs from the conserved cysteine through the conserved F or W. D genes are given only for firm matches. Expanded clones get a size class; other rows say once, few or many, or leave the size out.

>NA|NA|TRBJ2-7|TRBV9
TGTGCCAGCAGCGTAGCCCGGGATCCCCCCCACGAGCAGTACTTC
CASSVARDPPHEQYF
>NA|once|TRBJ2-7|TRBV10-3
TGTGCCATCGGGGCTATCGGGATTCTCATGACTGAGCAGTACTTC
CAIGAIGILMTEQYF
>NA|few|TRBJ2-3|TRBV20-1
TGCAGTGCTGAGGCCTCCGGGACAGATACGCAGTATTTT
CSAEASGTDTQYF
>TRBD1|NA|TRBJ2-1|TRBV9
TGTGCCAGCAGCTCCAAGGACAGGAACAATGAGCAGTTCTTC
CASSSKDRNNEQFF
>TRBD1|NA|TRBJ1-2|TRBV3-1
TGTGCCAGCAGCCAAGATTCAAGGGACAGATCCTATGGCTACACCTTC
CASSQDSRDRSYGYTF
>TRBD2|NA|TRBJ2-2|TRBV14
TGTGCCAGCAGCCAAGAAGTGCGGCTAGCGGTGAACACCGGGGAGCTGTTTTTT
CASSQEVRLAVNTGELFF
>NA|few|TRBJ2-7|TRBV7-2
TGTGCCAGCAGCTTAGGACTAGATTACTACGAGCAGTACTTC
CASSLGLDYYEQYF
>TRBD1|few|TRBJ1-2|TRBV27
TGTGCCAGCAGTTTATCGAGACAGGGCGGCGGGGGCTACACCTTC
CASSLSRQGGGGYTF
>NA|NA|TRBJ2-4|TRBV30
TGTGCCTGGAGTGTAACCAAAAACATTCAGTACTTC
CAWSVTKNIQYF
>NA|NA|TRBJ2-1|TRBV9
TGTGCCAGCAGCGGCCTAGGTGGCGGCAGCTCCTACAATGAGCAGTTCTTC
CASSGLGGGSSYNEQFF
>NA|NA|TRBJ2-1|TRBV15
TGTGTCACCAGCAGAGGCCCAATTCCTTACAATGAGCAGTTCTTC
CVTSRGPIPYNEQFF
>NA|few|TRBJ1-1|TRBV7-2
TGTGCCAGCAGCCTTACCTCTCTACGTTCCCAAGAAGAAGCTTTCTTT
CASSLTSLRSQEEAFF
>NA|NA|TRBJ2-5|TRBV7-3
TGTGCCAGCAGCTTAAGTCACCAAGCCCCACAGAAAGAGACCCAGTACTTC
CASSLSHQAPQKETQYF
>TRBD1|NA|TRBJ2-3|TRBV10-3
TGTGCCATTGGACCGGGACAGGGGAAAGATACGCAGTATTTT
CAIGPGQGKDTQYF
>NA|few|TRBJ2-6|TRBV9
TGTGCCAGCAGCATACGACAGGAAATTACCTCTGGGGCCAACGTCCTGACTTTC
CASSIRQEITSGANVLTF
>TRBD2|NA|TRBJ2-5|TRBV13
TGTGCCAGCAGCTTAGGTCCTTCACCGGGACTAGCGGGAGATGAGCAGTACTTC
CASSLGPSPGLAGDEQYF
>NA|few|TRBJ1-1|TRBV29-1
TGCAGCGTTTCGGGGCAGCCGACCACTGAAGCTTTCTTT
CSVSGQPTTEAFF
>NA|NA|TRBJ1-2|TRBV6-5
TGTGCCAGCAGTCCCAGTAGCTATAACTATGGCTACACCTTC
CASSPSSYNYGYTF
>NA|NA|TRBJ2-1|TRBV6-4
TGTGCCAGCAGTGACTCTTCGAGCTCCTACAATGAGCAGTTCTTC
CASSDSSSSYNEQFF
>TRBD2|NA|TRBJ2-1|TRBV6-5
TGTGCCAGCAGCCAACCAAAGCGGGAATCCTACAATGAGCAGTTCTTC
CASSQPKRESYNEQFF
>TRBD1|few|TRBJ1-2|TRBV5-1
TGCGCCAGCAGCCCGGGGACAGGGCTTAATGGCTACACCTTC
CASSPGTGLNGYTF
>NA|NA|TRBJ2-3|TRBV4-3
TGCGCCAGCAGCCAAGAGGGCCAGATCCGTACGCAGTATTTT
CASSQEGQIRTQYF
>NA|few|TRBJ1-1|TRBV29-1
TGCAACACGAACACTGAAGCTTTCTTT
CNTNTEAFF
>NA|NA|TRBJ1-5|TRBV4-1
TGCGCCAGTAGCCAAGAACTCTCCGGACTCCAGCATTTT
CASSQELSGLQHF
>NA|once|TRBJ2-1|TRBV14
TGTGCCAGCAGCCAAGTCTCCGGCAATGGGCAGTTCTTC
CASSQVSGNGQFF
>NA|NA|TRBJ2-1|TRBV4-1
TGCGCCAGCAGCAAGCCCAGCGCCGATGAGCAGTTCTTC
CASSKPSADEQFF
>NA|few|TRBJ1-2|TRBV6-1
TGTGCCAGGGGGGAAGGGACCTATGGCTACACCTTC
CARGEGTYGYTF
>NA|NA|TRBJ2-1|TRBV29-1
TGCAGCGTTGGGTCTGGGCCGCAGTTCTTC
CSVGSGPQFF
>NA|few|TRBJ2-5|TRBV10-3
TGTGCCATCAGGGCAGGTACCGCCCGGGAGACCCAGTACTTC
CAIRAGTARETQYF
>NA|NA|TRBJ2-1|TRBV5-1
TGCGCCAGCAGACCGGACGCAGGGCAAGTAATAGGGCAGTTCTTC
CASRPDAGQVIGQFF
>NA|few|TRBJ2-5|TRBV28
TGTGCCAGCAGTTCGTCCGAGGTGGAGACCCAGTACTTC
CASSSSEVETQYF
>TRBD1|NA|TRBJ2-1|TRBV5-1
TGCGCCAGCAGCTGGACAGGGGGAATATCTAGGGAGCAGTTCTTC
CASSWTGGISREQFF
>NA|NA|TRBJ2-1|TRBV10-3
TGTGCCATCAAGGCAGCGGGCACGGACAATGAGCAGTTCTTC
CAIKAAGTDNEQFF
>NA|few|TRBJ2-5|TRBV28
TGTGCCAGCTGTGGGGCAAAAGAGACCCAGTACTTC
CASCGAKETQYF
>NA|NA|TRBJ2-3|TRBV7-6
TGTGCCAGCAGCCCCGACGCTAGCACAGATACGCAGTATTTT
CASSPDASTDTQYF
>NA|NA|TRBJ2-6|TRBV12-3/TRBV12-4
TGTGCCAGCAGTCGCGAAATGCTAGCTGGGGCCAACGTCCTGACTTTC
CASSREMLAGANVLTF
>TRBD1|NA|TRBJ1-1|TRBV10-3
TGTGCCATCAGTACACGACAGGGGAACACTGAAGCTTTCTTT
CAISTRQGNTEAFF
>NA|NA|TRBJ2-3|TRBV6-5
TGTGCCAGCACCATGACGGGGGATAGGGATACGCAGTATTTT
CASTMTGDRDTQYF
>TRBD1|NA|TRBJ2-2|TRBV2
TGTGTCAGCAGGGGAGGACAGGGCACCGGGGAGCTGTTTTTT
CVSRGGQGTGELFF
>TRBD1|NA|TRBJ2-7|TRBV6-1
TGTATAACCAGGGACAGCCTTTGGGGGTACGAGCAGTACTTC
CITRDSLWGYEQYF
>NA|many|TRBJ2-3|TRBV5-1
TGCGCCAGCAGCTTGCCCCCCACGTTTGATACGCAGTATTTT
CASSLPPTFDTQYF
>NA|NA|TRBJ2-5|TRBV3-1
TGTGCCAGCAGCCAGCGGAGCCAAGAGACCCAGTACTTC
CASSQRSQETQYF
>TRBD2|NA|TRBJ2-5|TRBV12-3/TRBV12-4
TGTGCCAGCAGACCCAGCGGGGGGGCCTCTCAGACCCAGTACTTC
CASRPSGGASQTQYF
>NA|NA|TRBJ2-7|TRBV11-2
TGTGCCAGCAGCCCTGTCCGTGGGGCCGGGCACGAGCAGTACTTC
CASSPVRGAGHEQYF
>NA|NA|TRBJ2-7|TRBV7-2
TGTGCCAGCAGCCCCCCGGGACGGAACTACGAGCAGTACTTC
CASSPPGRNYEQYF
>TRBD1|NA|TRBJ2-5|TRBV12-3/TRBV12-4
TGTGCCAGCAGTAGTCCGGGACAGGGCATTGCAGAGACCCAGTACTTC
CASSSPGQGIAETQYF
>NA|many|TRBJ1-2|TRBV28
TGTGCCAGCAGCTTAAAGGGCTATGGCTACACCTTC
CASSLKGYGYTF
>NA|NA|TRBJ2-5|TRBV27
TGTGCCAGCAGTTTTTCGGAAGGAGGGACCCAGTACTTC
CASSFSEGGTQYF
>NA|NA|TRBJ1-2|TRBV12-5
TGTGCTAGTGGTTTTTTGGAAGGGCCCGATGGCTACACCTTC
CASGFLEGPDGYTF
>NA|NA|TRBJ1-1|TRBV30
TGTGCCTGGAGTGTTGGGGAAGCTTTCTTT
CAWSVGEAFF
>NA|NA|TRBJ2-7|TRBV6-5
TGTGCCAGTCATCTAGCGCTAGGCTACGAGCAGTACTTC
CASHLALGYEQYF
>NA|many|TRBJ2-1|TRBV18
TGTGCCAGCTCACCAGGGGGGCCAATATTTTTGAATGAGCAGTTCTTC
CASSPGGPIFLNEQFF
>TRBD2|NA|TRBJ2-7|TRBV4-3
TGCGCCAGCAGCCAAGGACTAGCGAGGGACTACGAGCAGTACTTC
CASSQGLARDYEQYF
>NA|once|TRBJ1-3|TRBV6-5
TGTGCCAGCGCTCGGTCGAGCTCTGGAAACACCATATATTTT
CASARSSSGNTIYF
>NA|few|TRBJ2-3|TRBV12-3/TRBV12-4
TGTGCCAGCAGACCCAGGGATGGGAGCACAGATACGCAGTATTTT
CASRPRDGSTDTQYF